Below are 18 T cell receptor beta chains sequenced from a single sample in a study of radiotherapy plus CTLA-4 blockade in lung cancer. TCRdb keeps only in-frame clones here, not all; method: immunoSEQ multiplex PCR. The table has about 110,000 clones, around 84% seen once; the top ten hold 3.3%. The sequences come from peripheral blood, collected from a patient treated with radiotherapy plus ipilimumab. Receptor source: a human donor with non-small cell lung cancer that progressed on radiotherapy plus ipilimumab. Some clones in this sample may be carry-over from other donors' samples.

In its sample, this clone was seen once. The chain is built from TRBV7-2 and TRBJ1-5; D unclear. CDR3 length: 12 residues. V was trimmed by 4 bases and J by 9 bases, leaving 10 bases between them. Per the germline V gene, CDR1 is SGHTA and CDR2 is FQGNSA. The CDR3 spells CASSYPDGPQHF. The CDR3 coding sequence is TGTGCCAGCAGCTACCCAGACGGGCCCCAGCATTTT.

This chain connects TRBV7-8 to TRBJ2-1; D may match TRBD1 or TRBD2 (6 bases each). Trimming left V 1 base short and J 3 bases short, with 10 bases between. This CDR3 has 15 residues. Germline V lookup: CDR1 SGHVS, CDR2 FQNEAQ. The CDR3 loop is CASSLVGGGYNEQFF. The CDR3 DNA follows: TGTGCCAGCAGCTTAGTAGGGGGAGGCTACAATGAGCAGTTCTTC.

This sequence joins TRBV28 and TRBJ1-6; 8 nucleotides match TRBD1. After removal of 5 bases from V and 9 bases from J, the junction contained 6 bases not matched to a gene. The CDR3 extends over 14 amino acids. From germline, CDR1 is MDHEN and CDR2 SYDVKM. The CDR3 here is CASSLTGEVSPLHF. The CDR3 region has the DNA TGTGCCAGCAGTCTGACAGGGGAGGTTTCACCCCTCCACTTT. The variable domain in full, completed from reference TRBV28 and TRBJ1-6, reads DVKVTQSSRYLVKRTGEKVFLECVQDMDHENMFWYRQDPGLGLRLIYFSYDVKMKEKGDIPEGYSVSREKKERFSLILESASTNQTSMYLCASSLTGEVSPLHFGNGTRLTVT.

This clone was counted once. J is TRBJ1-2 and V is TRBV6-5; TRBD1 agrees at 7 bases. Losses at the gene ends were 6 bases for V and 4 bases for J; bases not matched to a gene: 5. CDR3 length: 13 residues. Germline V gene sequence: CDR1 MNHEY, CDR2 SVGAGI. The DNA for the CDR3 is TGTGCCAGCAGCCCCGCAGGGGGCTATGGCTACACCTTC. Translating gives CASSPAGGYGYTF.

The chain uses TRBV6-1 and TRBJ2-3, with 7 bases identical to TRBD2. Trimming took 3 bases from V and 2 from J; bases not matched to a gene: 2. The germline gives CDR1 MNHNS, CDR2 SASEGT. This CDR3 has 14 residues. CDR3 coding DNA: TGTGCCAGCAGTGAGAGCGGGGCCACAGATACGCAGTATTTT. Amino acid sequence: CASSESGATDTQYF.

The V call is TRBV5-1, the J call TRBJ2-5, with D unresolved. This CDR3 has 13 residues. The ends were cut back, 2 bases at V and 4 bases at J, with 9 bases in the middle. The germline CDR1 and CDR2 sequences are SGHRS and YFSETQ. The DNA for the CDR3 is TGCGCCAGCAGCTTAGGTATGGGAGAGACCCAGTACTTC. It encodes CASSLGMGETQYF.

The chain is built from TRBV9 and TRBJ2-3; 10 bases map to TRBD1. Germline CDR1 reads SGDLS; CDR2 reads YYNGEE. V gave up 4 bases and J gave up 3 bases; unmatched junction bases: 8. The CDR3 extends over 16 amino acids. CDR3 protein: CASSNLGQGGTDTQYF. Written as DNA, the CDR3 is TGTGCCAGCAGCAACCTAGGACAGGGGGGAACAGATACGCAGTATTTT.

The CDR3 DNA reads TGTGCCAGCAGCTTAGAGCCAGGGAGAGGGTTCAACTACGAGCAGTACTTC. It yields the protein CASSLEPGRGFNYEQYF. The chain is built from TRBV7-2 and TRBJ2-7; D tentatively fits TRBD1 or TRBD2 (5 bases each). Per the germline V gene, CDR1 is SGHTA and CDR2 is FQGNSA. The CDR3 has 17 residues. Trimming removed 1 base from V and 3 bases from J, with 19 bases in between.

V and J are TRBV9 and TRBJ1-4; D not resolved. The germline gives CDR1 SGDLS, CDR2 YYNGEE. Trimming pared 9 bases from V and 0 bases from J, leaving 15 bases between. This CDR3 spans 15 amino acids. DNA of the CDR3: TGTGCCACCGTGCAGTTTCGGGCAACTAATGAAAAACTGTTTTTT. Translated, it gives CATVQFRATNEKLFF.

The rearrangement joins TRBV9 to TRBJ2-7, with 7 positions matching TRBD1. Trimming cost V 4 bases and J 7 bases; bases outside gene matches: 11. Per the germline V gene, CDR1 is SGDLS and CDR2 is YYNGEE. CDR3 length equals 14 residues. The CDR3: CASSNRRQGVEQYF. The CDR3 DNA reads TGTGCCAGCAGCAACCGCCGACAGGGCGTTGAGCAGTACTTC.

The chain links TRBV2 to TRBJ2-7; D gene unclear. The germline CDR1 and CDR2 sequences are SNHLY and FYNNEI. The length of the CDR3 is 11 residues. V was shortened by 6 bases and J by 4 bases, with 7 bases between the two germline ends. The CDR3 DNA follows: TGTGCCAGCAGCCTGCTATACGAGCAGTACTTC. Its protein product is CASSLLYEQYF.

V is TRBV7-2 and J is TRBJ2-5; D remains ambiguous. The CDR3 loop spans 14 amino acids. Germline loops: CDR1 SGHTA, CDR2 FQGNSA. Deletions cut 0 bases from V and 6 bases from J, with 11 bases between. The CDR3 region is CASSLAKAMKTQYF. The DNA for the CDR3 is TGTGCCAGCAGCTTAGCTAAGGCTATGAAGACCCAGTACTTC.

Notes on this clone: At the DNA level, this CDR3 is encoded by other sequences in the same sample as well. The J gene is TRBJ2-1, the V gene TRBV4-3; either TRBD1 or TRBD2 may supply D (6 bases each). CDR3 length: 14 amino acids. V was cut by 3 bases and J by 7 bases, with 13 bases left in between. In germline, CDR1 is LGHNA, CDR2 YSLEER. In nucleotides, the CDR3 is TGCGCCAGCAGCCATGTGGGGGCGGGAAATGAGCAGTTCTTC. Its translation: CASSHVGAGNEQFF.

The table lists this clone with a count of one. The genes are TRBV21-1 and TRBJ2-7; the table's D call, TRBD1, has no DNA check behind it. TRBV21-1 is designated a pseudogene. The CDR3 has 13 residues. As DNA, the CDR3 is TGTGCCAGCACGCAACAGGACTCCTACGAGCAGTACTTC. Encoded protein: CASTQQDSYEQYF.

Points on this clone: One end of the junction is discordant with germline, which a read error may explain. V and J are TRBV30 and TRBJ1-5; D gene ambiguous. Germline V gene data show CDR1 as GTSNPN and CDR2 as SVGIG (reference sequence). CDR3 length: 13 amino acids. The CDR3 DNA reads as TGTGCCCGGAGTGTGGGCCAGAATCAGCCCCAGCATTTT. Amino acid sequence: CARSVGQNQPQHF.

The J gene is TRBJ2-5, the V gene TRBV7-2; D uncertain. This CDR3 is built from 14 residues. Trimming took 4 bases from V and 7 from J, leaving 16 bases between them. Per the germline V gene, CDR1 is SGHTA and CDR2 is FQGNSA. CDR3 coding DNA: TGTGCCAGCAGCTCAGGCCAGCAGGCCGGGACCCAGTACTTC. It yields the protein CASSSGQQAGTQYF. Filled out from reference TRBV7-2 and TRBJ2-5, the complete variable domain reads GAGVSQSPSNKVTEKGKDVELRCDPISGHTALYWYRQSLGQGLEFLIYFQGNSAPDKSGLPSDRFSAERTGGSVSTLTIQRTQQEDSAVYLCASSSGQQAGTQYFGPGTRLLVL.

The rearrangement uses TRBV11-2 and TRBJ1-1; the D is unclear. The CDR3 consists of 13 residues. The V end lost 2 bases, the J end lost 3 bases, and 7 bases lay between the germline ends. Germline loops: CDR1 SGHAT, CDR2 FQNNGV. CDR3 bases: TGTGCCAGCAGCTTATGGGAACACACTGAAGCTTTCTTT. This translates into CASSLWEHTEAFF. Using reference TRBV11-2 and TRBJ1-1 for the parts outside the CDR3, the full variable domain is EAGVAQSPRYKIIEKRQSVAFWCNPISGHATLYWYQQILGQGPKLLIQFQNNGVVDDSQLPKDRFSAERLKGVDSTLKIQPAKLEDSAVYLCASSLWEHTEAFFGQGTRLTVV.

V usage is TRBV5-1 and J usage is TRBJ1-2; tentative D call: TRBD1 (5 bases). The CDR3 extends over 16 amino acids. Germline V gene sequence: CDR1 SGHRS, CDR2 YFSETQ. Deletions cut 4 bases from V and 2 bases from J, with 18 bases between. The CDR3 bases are TGCGCCAGCAGCCGGCCCGGGGCGGGGGAGAACTATGGCTACACCTTC. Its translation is CASSRPGAGENYGYTF.